This T cell receptor (beta chain) was recorded in a study of blood T cell repertoires in COVID-19. With respect to this clone: An end of the junction differs from the germline gene, which may be a read error.

Clones were read by immunoSEQ multiplex PCR, and TCRdb kept only the in-frame ones, dropping some. Here the sample spans 200,000 to 300,000 clones, approximately 89% being singletons. The germline V gene has CDR1 SGDLS and CDR2 YYNGEE. The CDR3 extends over 16 amino acids. Source material: PBMCs or T cells enriched from blood (not recorded which). This rearrangement joins TRBV9 to TRBJ2-5; D may be TRBD1 (6 bases). The TCR was taken from a woman in her thirties or forties with acute COVID-19. The CDR3 DNA reads as TGTGCCAACAGCGTAGCTTGGCTAAGGGGGCAAGAGACCCAGTACTTC. Translation gives CANSVAWLRGQETQYF. Together with reference TRBV9 and TRBJ2-5, the CDR3 gives the full variable domain: DSGVTQTPKHLITATGQRVTLRCSPRSGDLSVYWYQQSLDQGLQFLIQYYNGEERAKGNILERFSAQQFPDLHSELNLSSLELGDSALYFCANSVAWLRGQETQYFGPGTRLLVL.